This T cell receptor beta chain was documented in a study of cytomegalovirus exposure and HLA in healthy donors. Findings of the study overall: Most of the CMV-associated TCR beta chains (in a later analysis) appeared to be HLA-restricted. Most TCR sequences were rare, but some public TCRs occurred in many donors. Being productive about 90% or about 30% of the time was typical of most TCR beta V segments in an earlier analysis.

The primer mix had 60 Vbeta and 13 Jbeta primers. Profiled with immunoSEQ multiplex PCR; TCRdb holds only in-frame clones, not every one. The table shows 85,000 to 100,000 clones, with around 64% occurring only once. As regards this clone: Its antigen is undetermined.

The germline V gene encodes CDR1 MGHRA and CDR2 YSYEKL. This CDR3 comprises 17 residues. V dropped 2 bases and J dropped 6; count of bases not matched to a gene: 13. The chain employs TRBV4-1 and TRBJ2-7; 10 bases align to TRBD2. The sample consisted of PBMCs. The TCR originated in a man in his sixties in good health and CMV-seronegative. The CDR3 nucleotides are TGCGCCAGCAGCCAATGGGGGGGTAGCGGGAGGTTAGGCGAGCAGTACTTC. It specifies CASSQWGGSGRLGEQYF.